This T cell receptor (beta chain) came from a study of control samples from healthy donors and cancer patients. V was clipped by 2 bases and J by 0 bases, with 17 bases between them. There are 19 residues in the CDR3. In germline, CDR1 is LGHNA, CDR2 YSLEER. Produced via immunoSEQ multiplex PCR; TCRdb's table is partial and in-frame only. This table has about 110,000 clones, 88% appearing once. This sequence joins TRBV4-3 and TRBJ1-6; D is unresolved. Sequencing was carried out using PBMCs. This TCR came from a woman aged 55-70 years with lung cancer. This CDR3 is CASSQKYAGVSSYNSPLHF. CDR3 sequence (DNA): TGCGCCAGCAGCCAAAAGTATGCAGGAGTAAGCTCCTATAATTCACCCCTCCACTTT.